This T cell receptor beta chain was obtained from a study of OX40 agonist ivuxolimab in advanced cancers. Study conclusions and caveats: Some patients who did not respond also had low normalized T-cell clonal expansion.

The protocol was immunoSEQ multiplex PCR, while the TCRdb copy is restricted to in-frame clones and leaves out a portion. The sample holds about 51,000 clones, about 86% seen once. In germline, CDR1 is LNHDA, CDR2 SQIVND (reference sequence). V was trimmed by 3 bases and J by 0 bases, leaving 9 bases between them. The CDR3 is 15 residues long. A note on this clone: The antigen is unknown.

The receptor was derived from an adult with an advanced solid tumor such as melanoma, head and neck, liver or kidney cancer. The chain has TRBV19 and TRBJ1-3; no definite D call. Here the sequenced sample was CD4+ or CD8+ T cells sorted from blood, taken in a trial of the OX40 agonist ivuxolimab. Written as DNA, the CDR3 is TGTGCCAGTAGTATGGGCAGAGTCTCTGGAAACACCATATATTTT. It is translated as CASSMGRVSGNTIYF. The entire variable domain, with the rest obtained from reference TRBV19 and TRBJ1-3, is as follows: DGGITQSPKYLFRKEGQNVTLSCEQNLNHDAMYWYRQDPGQGLRLIYYSQIVNDFQKGDIAEGYSVSREKKESFPLTVTSAQKNPTAFYLCASSMGRVSGNTIYFGEGSWLTVV.